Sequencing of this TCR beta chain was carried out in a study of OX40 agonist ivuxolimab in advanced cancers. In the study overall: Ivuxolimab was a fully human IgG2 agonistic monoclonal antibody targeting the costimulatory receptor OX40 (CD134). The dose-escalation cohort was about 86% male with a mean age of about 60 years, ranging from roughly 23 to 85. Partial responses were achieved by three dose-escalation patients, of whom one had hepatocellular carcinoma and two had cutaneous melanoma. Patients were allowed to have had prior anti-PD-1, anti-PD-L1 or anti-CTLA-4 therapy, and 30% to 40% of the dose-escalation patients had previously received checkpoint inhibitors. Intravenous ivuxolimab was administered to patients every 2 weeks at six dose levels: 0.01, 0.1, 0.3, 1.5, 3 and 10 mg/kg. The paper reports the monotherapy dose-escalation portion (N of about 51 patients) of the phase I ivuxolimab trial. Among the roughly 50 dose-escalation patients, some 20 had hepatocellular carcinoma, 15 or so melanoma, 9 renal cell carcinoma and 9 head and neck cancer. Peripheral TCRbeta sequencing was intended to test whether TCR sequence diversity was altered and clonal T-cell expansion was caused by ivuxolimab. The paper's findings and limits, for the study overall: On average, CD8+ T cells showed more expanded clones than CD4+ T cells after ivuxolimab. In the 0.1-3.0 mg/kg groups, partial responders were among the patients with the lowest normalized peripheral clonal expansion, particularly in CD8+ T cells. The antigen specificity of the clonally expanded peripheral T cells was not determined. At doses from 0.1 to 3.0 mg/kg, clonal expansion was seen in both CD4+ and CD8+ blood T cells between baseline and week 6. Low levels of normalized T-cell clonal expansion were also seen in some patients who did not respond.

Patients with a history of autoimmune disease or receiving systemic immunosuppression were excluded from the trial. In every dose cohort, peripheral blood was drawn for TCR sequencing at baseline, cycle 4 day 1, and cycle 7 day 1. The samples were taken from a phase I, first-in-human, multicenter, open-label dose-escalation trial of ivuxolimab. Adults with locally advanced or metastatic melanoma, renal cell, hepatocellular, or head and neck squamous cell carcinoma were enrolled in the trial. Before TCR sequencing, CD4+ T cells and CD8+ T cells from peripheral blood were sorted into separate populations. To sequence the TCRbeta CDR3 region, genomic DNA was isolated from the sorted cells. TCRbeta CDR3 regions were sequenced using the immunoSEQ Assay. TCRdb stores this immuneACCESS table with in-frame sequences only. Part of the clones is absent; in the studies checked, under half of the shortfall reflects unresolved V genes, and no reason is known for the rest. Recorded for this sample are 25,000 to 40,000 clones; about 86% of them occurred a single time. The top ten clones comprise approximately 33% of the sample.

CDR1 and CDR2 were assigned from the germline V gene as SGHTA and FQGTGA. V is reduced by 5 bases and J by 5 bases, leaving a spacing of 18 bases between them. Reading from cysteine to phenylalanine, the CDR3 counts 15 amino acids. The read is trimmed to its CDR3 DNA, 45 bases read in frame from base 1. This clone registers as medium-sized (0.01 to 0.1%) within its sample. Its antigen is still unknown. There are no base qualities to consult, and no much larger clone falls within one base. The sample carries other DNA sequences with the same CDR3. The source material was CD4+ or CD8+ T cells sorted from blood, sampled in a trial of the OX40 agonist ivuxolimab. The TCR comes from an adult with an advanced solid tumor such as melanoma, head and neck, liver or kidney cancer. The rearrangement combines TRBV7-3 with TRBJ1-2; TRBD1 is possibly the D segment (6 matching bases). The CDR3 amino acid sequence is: CASSPTGGGLYGYTF. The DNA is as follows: TGTGCCAGCAGCCCGACAGGTGGGGGGCTATATGGCTACACCTTC.